This TCR beta chain was sequenced during a study of spatial heterogeneity in lung cancer. Study details: A module score for T cells, taken from matched bulk RNA-seq, correlated strongly with TCR transcript counts in tumor regions.

A few counts support this clonotype. Its matching antigen is unknown. Since it is a stray read in a library aimed at alpha chains, this beta chain has a size that is not meaningful. Noted time point: sample taken at primary tumor resection. The study sequenced unsorted whole RNA from tumor, nontumor lung or frozen PBMC. Points from the study as a whole: Tallies of expanded TCRs, which were sorted into ubiquitous and regional groups, correlated with counts of ubiquitous and regional nonsynonymous mutations, respectively. Tumor mutation counts were tracked by expanded intratumoral alpha and beta TCR counts.

A unique molecular identifier was carried by every single TCR cDNA molecule. From the 5' RACE reads, TCRdb called clonotypes with MiXCR, one entry per CDR3 protein. Seen here are about 16,000 distinct CDR3 sequences, approximately 6.9% observed once, and the top ten hold 20%. This clonotype originated in a female donor with early-stage non-small cell lung cancer. The sample consisted of lung tumor tissue, taken at surgery.

CDR3 protein: CASSSRKSLQETQYF. The CDR3, as DNA: TGTGCCAGCAGTTCCAGAAAAAGCTTACAAGAGACCCAGTACTTC. The gene calls are TRBV12-3 or TRBV12-4 and TRBJ2-5; D gene unclear. V was trimmed by 4 bases and J by 2 bases, leaving 14 bases between them. This CDR3 region has 15 residues.